A selection of T cell receptor beta chains follows, all from one sample in a study of OX40 agonist ivuxolimab in advanced cancers. The repertoire was sequenced with immunoSEQ multiplex PCR; TCRdb's copy has only in-frame clones and lacks some. The sample contains some 55,000 clones, 70% to 85% of which appear only once. The specimen was CD4+ or CD8+ T cells sorted from blood, collected in a trial of the OX40 agonist ivuxolimab. The receptors come from an adult with an advanced solid tumor such as melanoma, head and neck, liver or kidney cancer. CDR3s include the opening cysteine and the closing phenylalanine or tryptophan. A D gene is named only where the DNA matches it firmly. Part of the rows lack a size; the others show once, few, many or a class for expanded clones.

>TRBJ1-2|TRBV30|.|.
TGTGCCTGGAGTGTACACAACTATGGCTACACCTTC
CAWSVHNYGYTF
>TRBJ2-4|TRBV7-2|.|.
TGTGCCAGCAGCCCCCGGGTCGGCGTACTAGCCAAAAACATTCAGTACTTC
CASSPRVGVLAKNIQYF
>TRBJ1-5|TRBV10-1|.|few
TGCGCCAGCAGTGAGACCAGCAATCAGCCCCAGCATTTT
CASSETSNQPQHF
>TRBJ2-1|TRBV15|TRBD2|.
TGTGCCACCAGCAGGGGGAAGGACGGGAGGCTGCGGCAGTTCTTC
CATSRGKDGRLRQFF
>TRBJ2-3|TRBV6-5|.|.
TGTGCCAGCAGTGAGGTGGGCTCCACAGATACGCAGTATTTT
CASSEVGSTDTQYF
>TRBJ2-1|TRBV7-2|TRBD2|once
TGTGCCAGCAGCTTACCTAGCGGGAGTCACAATGAGCAGTTCTTC
CASSLPSGSHNEQFF
>TRBJ2-6|TRBV5-1|.|.
TGCGCCAGCAGCTTGTCATGGGGCGCTGGGGCCAACGTCCTGACTTTC
CASSLSWGAGANVLTF
>TRBJ2-5|TRBV5-1|TRBD2|.
TGCGCCAGCAGCTGGGGGACTAGCGGGGCGAGATCTCAAGAGACCCAGTACTTC
CASSWGTSGARSQETQYF
>TRBJ2-3|TRBV29-1|TRBD2|.
TGCAGCACGTTGGGAACTAGCGGGAGTGGGGGTACGCAGTATTTT
CSTLGTSGSGGTQYF
>TRBJ1-4|TRBV19|TRBD1|.
TGTGCCAGTAGAGCCCCCGGGACAGGGGTTTTCGAAAAACTGTTTTTT
CASRAPGTGVFEKLFF
>TRBJ2-1|TRBV19|TRBD2|.
TGTGCCAGTAGTATTTTTCTCGGCGGGAGCGGCGGTGAGCAGTTCTTC
CASSIFLGGSGGEQFF
>TRBJ1-2|TRBV6-5|.|.
TGTGCCAGCAGTCGACAATCGCAGCCAAGTGGCTACACCTTC
CASSRQSQPSGYTF
>TRBJ1-5|TRBV6-1|.|.
TGTGCCAGCAGTGGTGGTGGACTGGGCAATCAGCCCCAGCATTTT
CASSGGGLGNQPQHF
>TRBJ1-2|TRBV5-4|.|.
TGTGCCAGCAGCGATTGGGGACGGAACTATGGCTACACCTTC
CASSDWGRNYGYTF
>TRBJ1-1|TRBV19|.|.
TGTGCCAGTAGTCGCCGCGAAATGAACACTGAAGCTTTCTTT
CASSRREMNTEAFF
>TRBJ2-3|TRBV5-6|TRBD1|.
TGTGCCAGCAGCCAATTGTCCAGGGGGAATGCAGATACGCAGTATTTT
CASSQLSRGNADTQYF
>TRBJ2-7|TRBV19|.|.
TGTGCCAGTAGTATGGGCACGTACGAGCAGTACTTC
CASSMGTYEQYF
>TRBJ2-3|TRBV10-3|TRBD2|.
TGTGCCATCAGCGATAGCGGGAGGTCGGCAGATACGCAGTATTTT
CAISDSGRSADTQYF
>TRBJ2-4|TRBV5-6|.|.
TGTGCCAGCAGCTTTACGGGAGAGGGAGCCAAAAACATTCAGTACTTC
CASSFTGEGAKNIQYF
>TRBJ1-1|TRBV28|TRBD1|.
TGTGCCAGCAGTTCTCCGGGACAGGGCACGACTGAAGCTTTCTTT
CASSSPGQGTTEAFF
>TRBJ2-3|TRBV5-1|.|.
TGCGCCAGCAGCTCCGAGCGGACTAGCACAGATACGCAGTATTTT
CASSSERTSTDTQYF
>TRBJ2-1|TRBV29-1|.|.
TGCAGCGGACGACAGAGCTCCTACAATGAGCAGTTCTTC
CSGRQSSYNEQFF
>TRBJ2-3|TRBV19|.|.
TGTGCCAGTAGTATCAGCACGACCACAGATACGCAGTATTTT
CASSISTTTDTQYF
>TRBJ1-2|TRBV6-5|.|.
TGTGCCAGCAGTGAACAGTCCCCCAACTATGGCTACACCTTC
CASSEQSPNYGYTF
>TRBJ2-1|TRBV9|TRBD2|.
TGTGCCAGCAGCGTAGGGGGCGGGAGAGGAGATGAGCAGTTCTTC
CASSVGGGRGDEQFF
>TRBJ2-2|TRBV7-9|TRBD2|.
TGTGCCAGCAGCTCTTGGACTAGCGGGACGAACACCGGGGAGCTGTTTTTT
CASSSWTSGTNTGELFF
>TRBJ1-1|TRBV29-1|.|.
TGCAGCGTTACAGTGAACACTGAAGCTTTCTTT
CSVTVNTEAFF
>TRBJ2-3|TRBV6-1|TRBD2|.
TGTGCCAGCAGCCGACTAGCTGCTAGCACAGATACGCAGTATTTT
CASSRLAASTDTQYF
>TRBJ1-6|TRBV30|.|.
TGTGCCTGGAGTGGGGTAGGGAGAAGTAATTCACCCCTCCACTTT
CAWSGVGRSNSPLHF
>TRBJ2-7|TRBV5-6|TRBD2|.
TGTGCCAGCAGCCCGGAACTAGCGGGAGCGGGCGAGCAGTACTTC
CASSPELAGAGEQYF
>TRBJ1-2|TRBV7-2|.|medium-sized
TGTGCCAGCAGCTCCACGACTACCGCAGGGGCGGGGGGCTACACCTTC
CASSSTTTAGAGGYTF
>TRBJ1-6|TRBV14|.|.
TGTGCCAGCAGCCAAGATCTCACACCTTCACCCCTCCACTTT
CASSQDLTPSPLHF